Presented here are 2 T cell receptor beta chains from one specimen sequenced in a study of control samples from healthy donors and cancer patients. Repertoires were generated with immunoSEQ multiplex PCR, while TCRdb's copy carries only in-frame clones and drops some. The top ten clones hold over 1.3% of a sample with roughly 200,000 clones, about 93% of them seen once. Specimen: blood. These receptors originate from a man aged 18-30 years in good health.

This clone appeared once. The chain uses TRBV19 and TRBJ2-7; 9 nucleotides align to TRBD1. This CDR3 comprises 15 residues. Trimming removed 3 bases from V and 2 bases from J; junction bases left unmatched: 5. The germline V gene has CDR1 LNHDA and CDR2 SQIVND (reference sequence). CDR3 coding DNA: TGTGCCAGTAGTATGAGGGGACAGGGAGCCTACGAGCAGTACTTC. The encoded protein is CASSMRGQGAYEQYF.

The V gene is TRBV11-2, the J gene TRBJ2-7; no clear D. Trimming left V 7 bases short and J 3 bases short, with 19 bases between. Germline assignment: CDR1 SGHAT and CDR2 FQNNGV. The CDR3 covers 15 residues. CDR3 in DNA: TGTGCCAGCATCCCAAACCGGCAGAGGAACTACGAGCAGTACTTC. This codes for CASIPNRQRNYEQYF.